The next 30 T cell receptor beta chains were all read from a single sample in a study of cytomegalovirus exposure and HLA in healthy donors. Researchers ran the PCR with 60 Vbeta and 13 Jbeta primers. Clones were read by immunoSEQ multiplex PCR, and TCRdb kept only the in-frame ones, dropping some. The sample lists approximately 160,000 clones, around four fifths occurring once. The sample consisted of PBMCs. The receptors derive from a girl aged 2-9 years in good health and CMV-seropositive.

This sequence joins TRBV11-2 and TRBJ2-5, with D maybe TRBD1 (6 bases). Germline values: CDR1 SGHAT, CDR2 FQNNGV. CDR3 length: 11 amino acids. The V end was cut by 3 bases, the J end by 13 bases, with 12 bases between. The CDR3 bases are TGTGCCAGCAGCTTTTTACAGGGTCCGTACTTC. Translation gives CASSFLQGPYF. The full variable domain, completed using reference TRBV11-2 and TRBJ2-5, is EAGVAQSPRYKIIEKRQSVAFWCNPISGHATLYWYQQILGQGPKLLIQFQNNGVVDDSQLPKDRFSAERLKGVDSTLKIQPAKLEDSAVYLCASSFLQGPYFGPGTRLLVL.

This clone has only a few counts. The rearrangement links TRBV6-1 to TRBJ2-2, with 7 bases matching TRBD1. The CDR3 totals 17 residues. Trimming cost V 4 bases and J 1 base; bases outside gene matches: 9. Germline CDR1 and CDR2: MNHNS and SASEGT. The CDR3 is CASSGGPGTVNTGELFF. The DNA of the CDR3 is TGTGCCAGCAGTGGGGGGCCCGGGACAGTGAACACCGGGGAGCTGTTTTTT.

This chain links TRBV28 with TRBJ1-2; the D gene is possibly TRBD1 (5 bases). The CDR3 has 14 residues. V lost 1 base and J 6 bases, leaving 12 bases between the germline ends. Germline V gene sequence: CDR1 MDHEN, CDR2 SYDVKM. The CDR3 DNA sequence: TGTGCCAGCAGTTTATTGTTCAGGGTGGATGGCTACACCTTC. Protein sequence: CASSLLFRVDGYTF.

This clone occurred a few times. The chain is built from TRBV6-1 and TRBJ1-3; perhaps TRBD1 as D (6 bases). This CDR3 spans 16 amino acids. V was trimmed by 2 bases and J by 3 bases, leaving 14 bases between them. The V gene's germline CDR1 is MNHNS and CDR2 SASEGT. The CDR3 loop is CASSERVGGSGNTIYF. For the CDR3, the DNA is TGTGCCAGCAGTGAACGAGTAGGGGGAAGTGGAAACACCATATATTTT.

The J gene is TRBJ1-2, the V gene TRBV19; TRBD1 is a possible D gene (5 bases). The CDR3 loop spans 14 amino acids. Looked up from germline, CDR1 is LNHDA and CDR2 is SQIVND (reference sequence). Deletions cut 1 base from V and 4 bases from J, with 10 bases between. The CDR3 DNA reads as TGTGCCAGTAGTATAGCTCCAGGGCTCTATGGCTACACCTTC. As protein: CASSIAPGLYGYTF.

The genes are TRBV7-3 and TRBJ2-1, with 11 bases aligning to TRBD2. CDR3 length: 15 residues. Germline V gene data show CDR1 as SGHTA and CDR2 as FQGTGA. The J segment lost 10 bases and the V segment lost 1 base, leaving 6 bases of the junction unmatched. CDR3 nucleotide sequence: TGTGCCAGCAGCTTAAGGGGGACTAGCGGTAGAGAGCAGTTCTTC. It translates to CASSLRGTSGREQFF.

This rearrangement joins TRBV4-2 to TRBJ2-5; 9 bases are shared with TRBD2. Unmatched junction bases numbered 8, after V lost 4 bases and J lost 5 bases. CDR1 and CDR2 (germline): LGHNA, YNFKEQ. This CDR3 has 15 amino acids. The CDR3: CASSRSFSGGETQYF. As DNA, the CDR3 is TGTGCCAGCAGCCGCTCTTTCAGCGGGGGGGAGACCCAGTACTTC.

The V gene is TRBV6-1, the J gene TRBJ2-1; 8 bases align to TRBD2. The CDR3 sequence is 14 residues long. Trimming cost V 7 bases and J 0 bases; bases outside gene matches: 2. The germline V gene has CDR1 MNHNS and CDR2 SASEGT. The CDR3 is CASNGGASYNEQFF. The CDR3 region has the DNA TGTGCCAGCAACGGGGGGGCCTCCTACAATGAGCAGTTCTTC.

This chain joins TRBV7-3 and TRBJ1-2; D might be TRBD1 (5 bases). With 3 bases removed from V and 14 bases from J, the gap between germline ends came to 22 bases. The CDR3 has 14 residues. The germline V gene has CDR1 SGHTA and CDR2 FQGTGA. CDR3 protein: CASSFSSFRGVPTF. CDR3 in DNA: TGTGCCAGCAGCTTTTCATCTTTCCGGGGGGTGCCGACCTTC.

V and J are TRBV27 and TRBJ2-7; tentatively, D is TRBD2 (5 bases). Germline assignment: CDR1 MNHEY and CDR2 SMNVEV (reference sequence). The CDR3 runs 14 residues. V dropped 3 bases and J dropped 4 bases, with 13 bases sitting between them. The CDR3 region has the DNA TGTGCCAGCAGTTTGACGGGATTTGGGTACGAGCAGTACTTC. Its translation: CASSLTGFGYEQYF.

By share, this clone ranks as medium-sized. The V call is TRBV6-4, the J call TRBJ2-3; perhaps TRBD2 as D (6 bases). CDR3 length: 14 residues. Germline V gene lookup returns CDR1 MRHNA and CDR2 SNTAGT. V dropped 2 bases and J dropped 1 base, with 7 bases sitting between them. The CDR3 DNA is TGTGCCAGCAGTGACGGAGGGGGCACAGATACGCAGTATTTT. Residues: CASSDGGGTDTQYF.

V gene TRBV7-9 combines with J gene TRBJ1-1; 9 nucleotides align to TRBD1. With V trimmed by 6 bases and J by 5 bases, 13 bases remained unmatched. Germline CDR1 SEHNR, CDR2 FQNEAQ (reference sequence). This CDR3 contains 16 residues. CDR3 in amino acids: CASSFTRTGERTEAFF. The CDR3 DNA reads as TGTGCCAGCAGTTTTACGCGGACAGGGGAGAGGACTGAAGCTTTCTTT.

The chain is built from TRBV6-5 and TRBJ2-1, with D perhaps matching TRBD2 (6 bases). CDR1 is MNHEY and CDR2 is SVGAGI in the germline V gene. CDR3 size: 14 residues. Trimming stripped 2 bases from V and 3 bases from J, with 8 bases between. In DNA form, the CDR3 reads TGTGCCAGCAGTTACGAGGAGGGCTACAATGAGCAGTTCTTC. Its translation is CASSYEEGYNEQFF.

The V gene is TRBV30, the J gene TRBJ2-7, with a tentative D call TRBD1 (6 bases). Trimming shortened V by 8 bases and J by 4 bases, and 18 bases separated the two germline ends. Germline V gene lookup returns CDR1 GTSNPN and CDR2 SVGIG (reference sequence). There are 13 residues in the CDR3. CDR3 DNA: TGTGCCATCCCCCGGGACAACCCATACGAGCAGTACTTC. This codes for CAIPRDNPYEQYF.

The rearrangement links TRBV28 to TRBJ1-5; 7 bases fit TRBD1. Germline CDR1 MDHEN, CDR2 SYDVKM. There are 19 residues in the CDR3. V shed 2 bases, J shed 1 base, and the junction held 14 bases outside the gene matches. The CDR3, as DNA: TGTGCCAGCAGTTTAGGGTTGGCAGGGGGTGGGGGGAGCAATCAGCCCCAGCATTTT. It yields the protein CASSLGLAGGGGSNQPQHF.

The chain has TRBV6-5 and TRBJ1-2, with D possibly matching TRBD1 (6 bases). The germline V gene encodes CDR1 MNHEY and CDR2 SVGAGI. Between the trimmed V and J ends, which lost 0 bases and 5 bases, there was a span of 16 bases. CDR3 length: 16 residues. The CDR3 protein is CASSYSMWGREYGYTF. Here the CDR3 DNA reads TGTGCCAGCAGTTACTCGATGTGGGGGCGCGAATATGGCTACACCTTC.

The J gene is TRBJ2-7, the V gene TRBV30; the match to TRBD1 covers 7 bases. After removal of 3 bases from V and 3 bases from J, the junction contained 5 bases not matched to a gene. CDR1 and CDR2 from the germline V gene are GTSNPN and SVGIG (reference sequence). CDR3 size: 13 residues. DNA of the CDR3: TGTGCCTGGAGGAGGGCAGGGGGCTACGAGCAGTACTTC. Its translation is CAWRRAGGYEQYF.

The chain links TRBV7-2 to TRBJ1-4, with D perhaps TRBD1 (5 bases). The CDR3 contains 12 residues. The germline CDR1 and CDR2 sequences are SGHTA and FQGNSA. The germline V and J ends were trimmed by 2 bases and 9 bases, with 7 bases remaining between them. CDR3 in amino acids: CASSLTGKKLFF. The CDR3 nucleotides are TGTGCCAGCAGCTTAACAGGAAAAAAACTGTTTTTT.

The chain links TRBV5-1 to TRBJ2-7; 12 bases align to TRBD2. V trimming: 4 bases; J trimming: 2 bases; junction bases outside the gene matches: 4. The CDR3 sequence is 15 residues long. The germline gives CDR1 SGHRS, CDR2 YFSETQ. The CDR3 nucleotides are TGCGCCAGCAGCCCCACTAGCGGGAGGACCTACGAGCAGTACTTC. Translation gives CASSPTSGRTYEQYF.

This chain links TRBV30 with TRBJ2-7; D is possibly TRBD1 (5 bases). Germline V lookup: CDR1 GTSNPN, CDR2 SVGIG (reference sequence). Trimming removed 2 bases at V and 7 bases at J, with 9 bases between. The CDR3 has 11 residues. The CDR3 DNA sequence: TGTGCCTGGAGTTTAAGACAGGAGCAGTACTTC. Amino acid sequence: CAWSLRQEQYF.

V usage is TRBV28 and J usage is TRBJ1-2, with D unresolved. This CDR3 comprises 13 residues. V gave up 2 bases and J gave up 6 bases, with 10 bases separating them. CDR1 and CDR2 from the germline V gene are MDHEN and SYDVKM. CDR3 DNA sequence: TGTGCCAGCAGTTTAGGGCAGAAGGATGGCTACACCTTC. It translates to CASSLGQKDGYTF.

The chain links TRBV28 to TRBJ1-1; 9 bases align to TRBD1. V shed 6 bases, J shed 10 bases, and the junction held 12 bases outside the gene matches. Germline V CDR1 and CDR2: MDHEN, SYDVKM. This CDR3 contains 14 residues. The CDR3 loop reads CASRPGGTGWVAFF. The CDR3 region has the DNA TGTGCCAGCAGACCAGGGGGGACAGGGTGGGTAGCTTTCTTT.

This clone was seen a handful of times. The chain is built from TRBV30 and TRBJ2-5; 9 bases match TRBD2. The CDR3 runs 14 residues. The J segment lost 2 bases and the V segment lost 3 bases, leaving 4 bases of the junction unmatched. Germline V gives CDR1 GTSNPN, CDR2 SVGIG (reference sequence). The CDR3 DNA reads as TGTGCCTGGAGGCGGGAGGGTACACAAGAGACCCAGTACTTC. The encoded protein is CAWRREGTQETQYF.

In nucleotides, the CDR3 is TGTGCCAGCACCATAACAGGAGACACCAGCACAGATACGCAGTATTTT. Its protein is CASTITGDTSTDTQYF. This chain joins TRBV28 and TRBJ2-3; weak D call: TRBD1 (5 bases). V was pared by 7 bases and J by 0 bases, with 17 bases between. The CDR3 has 16 residues. Germline V lookup: CDR1 MDHEN, CDR2 SYDVKM.

This clone occurred once. CDR3 bases: TGTGCCAGCAGCCCCGCGGAGGAGACCTACGGAGAAGGCACAGATACGCAGTATTTT. Translation: CASSPAEETYGEGTDTQYF. The J gene is TRBJ2-3, the V gene TRBV13; a possible D gene is TRBD2 (5 bases). The germline V gene encodes CDR1 PRHDT and CDR2 FYEKMQ (reference sequence). The CDR3 spans 19 residues. Trimming took 5 bases from V and 1 from J, leaving 25 bases between them.

The V gene is TRBV5-1, the J gene TRBJ2-7, with D maybe TRBD1 (6 bases). With 4 bases removed from V and 6 bases from J, the gap between germline ends came to 11 bases. The CDR3 consists of 12 residues. The germline gives CDR1 SGHRS, CDR2 YFSETQ. CDR3 DNA: TGCGCCAGCAGCCATATCAGGGGCGAGCAGTACTTC. Amino acids: CASSHIRGEQYF. Looking up the rest from reference TRBV5-1 and TRBJ2-7 gives the full variable domain: KAGVTQTPRYLIKTRGQQVTLSCSPISGHRSVSWYQQTPGQGLQFLFEYFSETQRNKGNFPGRFSGRQFSNSRSEMNVSTLELGDSALYLCASSHIRGEQYFGPGTRLTVT.

The rearrangement uses TRBV30 and TRBJ2-2, with TRBD2 matching 11 bases. The CDR3 sequence is 16 residues long. Germline-derived CDR1 and CDR2 are GTSNPN and SVGIG (reference sequence). Trimming cost V 3 bases and J 5 bases; bases outside gene matches: 8. The CDR3 is CAWRSVLAGGTGELFF. The CDR3 region has the DNA TGTGCCTGGAGAAGTGTCCTAGCGGGAGGAACCGGGGAGCTGTTTTTT.

The rearrangement uses TRBV9 and TRBJ2-7, with 10 bases matching TRBD1. With V trimmed by 1 base and J by 6 bases, 7 bases remained unmatched. The CDR3 loop spans 15 amino acids. Germline V CDR1 and CDR2: SGDLS, YYNGEE. The CDR3 loop reads CASSVTPDRGGEQYF. DNA of the CDR3: TGTGCCAGCAGCGTAACTCCGGACAGGGGGGGCGAGCAGTACTTC. The whole variable domain, remainder taken from reference TRBV9 and TRBJ2-7, is DSGVTQTPKHLITATGQRVTLRCSPRSGDLSVYWYQQSLDQGLQFLIQYYNGEERAKGNILERFSAQQFPDLHSELNLSSLELGDSALYFCASSVTPDRGGEQYFGPGTRLTVT.

This chain links TRBV5-1 with TRBJ2-1; D remains unclear. The CDR3 has 16 amino acids. The ends were cut back, 0 bases at V and 8 bases at J, with 18 bases in the middle. CDR1 and CDR2 from the germline V gene are SGHRS and YFSETQ. This chain's CDR3 is CASSLGGHTVSHEQFF. The CDR3 DNA is TGCGCCAGCAGCTTGGGAGGCCATACCGTATCCCATGAGCAGTTCTTC.

A single count supports this clone. V and J are TRBV28 and TRBJ2-1, with 8 nucleotides matching TRBD2. J lost 2 bases, V lost 2 bases, and 14 bases had no gene match. This CDR3 contains 19 residues. Germline CDR1 is MDHEN and CDR2 is SYDVKM. The CDR3 DNA follows: TGTGCCAGCAGTTTAAACGTCTTCCAGCGGGAGATGACCTACAATGAGCAGTTCTTC. Protein: CASSLNVFQREMTYNEQFF.